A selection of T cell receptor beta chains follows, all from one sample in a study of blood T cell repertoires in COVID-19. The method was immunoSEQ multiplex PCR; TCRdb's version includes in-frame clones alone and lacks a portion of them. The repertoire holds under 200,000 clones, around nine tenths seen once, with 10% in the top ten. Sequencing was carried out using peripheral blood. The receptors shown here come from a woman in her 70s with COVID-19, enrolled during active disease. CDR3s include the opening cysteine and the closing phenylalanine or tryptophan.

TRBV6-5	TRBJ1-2	CASTQRGRGVGYTF
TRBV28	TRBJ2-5	CASSPGLVWETQYF
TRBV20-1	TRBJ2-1	CSASIPAQRGANEQFF
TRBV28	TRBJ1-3	CASSFSGSGNTIYF
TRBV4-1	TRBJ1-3	CASSQGVSGNTIYF
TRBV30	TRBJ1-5	CAWSRGAYSNQPQHF
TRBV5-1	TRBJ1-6	CASSRGQGNSGSPLHF
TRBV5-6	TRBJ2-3	CASSLVPSGRGPSTDTQYF
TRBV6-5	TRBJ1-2	CASSQGYDGYTF
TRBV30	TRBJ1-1	CAWSVSGTQNTEAFF
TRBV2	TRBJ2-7	CATRVAGGSYEQYF
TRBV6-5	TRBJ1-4	CASSTDRVAGKLFF
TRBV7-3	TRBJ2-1	CASSLSPTGQGSYNEQFF
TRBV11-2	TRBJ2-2	CASSLGRGQTNTGELFF
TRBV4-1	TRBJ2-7	CASSQVTSGGPSSYEQYF
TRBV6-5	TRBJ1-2	CASSQGTHGYTF
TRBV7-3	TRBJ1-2	CASSAGQGDGYTF
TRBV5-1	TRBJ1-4	CASSRGTGANEKLFF
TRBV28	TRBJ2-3	CASSRDSSTDTQYF
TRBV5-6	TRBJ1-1	CASSYRGPGTEAFF
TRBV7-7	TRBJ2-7	CASSLYRQQPLRSSYEQYF
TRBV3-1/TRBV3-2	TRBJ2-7	CASSQGRSPSYEQYF
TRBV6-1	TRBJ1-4	CASSAARFGTGDLNEKLFF
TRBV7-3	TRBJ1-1	CASSLEPGEAFF
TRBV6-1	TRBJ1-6	CASRQAGGANSPLHF
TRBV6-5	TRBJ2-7	CASSMESSYEQYF
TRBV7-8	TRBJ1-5	CASSFDRGGNQPQHF
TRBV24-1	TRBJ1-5	CATSGSDRGDNQPQHF
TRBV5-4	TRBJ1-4	CASSLGNRGGSEKLFF
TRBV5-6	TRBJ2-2	CASTRDREETGELFF
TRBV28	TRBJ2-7	CASSSTQGDSYEQYF
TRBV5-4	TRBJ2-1	CASSKTGSSYNEQFF
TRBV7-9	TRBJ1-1	CASSWGQGNTEAFF
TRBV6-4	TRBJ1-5	CASSDFRQGKYSNQPQHF
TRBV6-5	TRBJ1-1	CASRSPGVRNTEAFF
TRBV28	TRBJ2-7	CASTYQAEQYF
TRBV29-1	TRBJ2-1	CSARRGWDEQFF
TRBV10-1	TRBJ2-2	CASSEIRRTANTGELFF
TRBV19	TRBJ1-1	CASSGGAEAFF
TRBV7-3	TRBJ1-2	CASSFGTGGPESGGYTF
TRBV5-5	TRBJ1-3	CASSQTGLRNTIYF
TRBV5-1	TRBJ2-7	CASSSLGGSYEQYF
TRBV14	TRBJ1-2	CVSSQEHSYGYTF
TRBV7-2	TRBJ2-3	CASSPFGGVDTDTQYF
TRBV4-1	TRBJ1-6	CASSQVRQPNSPLHF
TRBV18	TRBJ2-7	CASSPGLAGDHEQYF
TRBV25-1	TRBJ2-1	CASGGQGASYNEQFF
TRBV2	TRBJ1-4	CASRRGNEKLFF
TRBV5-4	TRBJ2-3	CASSSGVAGFTDTQYF
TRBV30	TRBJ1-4	CAWSVGTGSEKLFF
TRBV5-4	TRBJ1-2	CASSSGQVRVQNYGYTF
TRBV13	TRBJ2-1	CASSLAQREYNEQFF
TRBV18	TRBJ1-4	CASSLKPGTGELRSEKLFF
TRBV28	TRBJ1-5	CASSFGNQPQHF
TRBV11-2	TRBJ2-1	CASSLGLAGANEQFF
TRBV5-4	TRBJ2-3	CASSLTGEDTQYF
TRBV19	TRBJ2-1	CASSIGASGGSYNEQFF
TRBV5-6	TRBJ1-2	CASSTGNYGYTF